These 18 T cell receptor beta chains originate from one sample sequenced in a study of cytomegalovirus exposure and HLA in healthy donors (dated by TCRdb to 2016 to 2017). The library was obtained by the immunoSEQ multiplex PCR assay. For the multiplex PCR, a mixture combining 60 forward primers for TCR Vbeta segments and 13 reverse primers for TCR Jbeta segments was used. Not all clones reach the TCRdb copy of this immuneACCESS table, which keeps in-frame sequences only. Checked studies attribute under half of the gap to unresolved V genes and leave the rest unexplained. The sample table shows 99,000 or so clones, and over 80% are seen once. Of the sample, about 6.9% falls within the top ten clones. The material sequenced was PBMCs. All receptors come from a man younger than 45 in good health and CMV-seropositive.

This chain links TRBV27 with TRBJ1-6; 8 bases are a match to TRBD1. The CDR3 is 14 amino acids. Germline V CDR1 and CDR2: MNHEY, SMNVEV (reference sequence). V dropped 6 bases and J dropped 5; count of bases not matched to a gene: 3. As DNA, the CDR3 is TGTGCCAGCAGGCCGACAGGGGATAATTCACCCCTCCACTTT. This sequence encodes CASRPTGDNSPLHF.

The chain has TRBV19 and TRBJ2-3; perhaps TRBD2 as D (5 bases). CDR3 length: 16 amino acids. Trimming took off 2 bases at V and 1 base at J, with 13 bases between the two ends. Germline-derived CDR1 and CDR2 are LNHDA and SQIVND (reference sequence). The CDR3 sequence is CASSIKRRAGTDTQYF. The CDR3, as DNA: TGTGCCAGTAGTATAAAGAGGCGGGCAGGCACAGATACGCAGTATTTT.

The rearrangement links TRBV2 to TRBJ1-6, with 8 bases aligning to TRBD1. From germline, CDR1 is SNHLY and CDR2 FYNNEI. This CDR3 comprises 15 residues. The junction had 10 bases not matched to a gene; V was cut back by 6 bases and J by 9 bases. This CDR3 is CASRVTGGRGSPLHF. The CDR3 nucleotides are TGTGCCAGCAGGGTAACAGGGGGTCGTGGTTCACCCCTCCACTTT.

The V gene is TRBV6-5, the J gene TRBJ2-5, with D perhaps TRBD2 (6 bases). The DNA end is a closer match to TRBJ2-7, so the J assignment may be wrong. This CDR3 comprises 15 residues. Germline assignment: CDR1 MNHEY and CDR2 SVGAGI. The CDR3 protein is CASRLTRGDSYEQYF. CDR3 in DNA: TGTGCCAGCAGACTAACGCGGGGTGACTCCTACGAGCAGTACTTC.

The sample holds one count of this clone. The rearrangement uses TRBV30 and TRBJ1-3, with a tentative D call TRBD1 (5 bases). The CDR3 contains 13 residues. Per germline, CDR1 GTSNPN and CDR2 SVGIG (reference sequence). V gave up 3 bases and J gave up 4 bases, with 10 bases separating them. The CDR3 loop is CAWRAGVGNTIYF. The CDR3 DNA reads TGTGCCTGGAGGGCGGGGGTCGGAAACACCATATATTTT.

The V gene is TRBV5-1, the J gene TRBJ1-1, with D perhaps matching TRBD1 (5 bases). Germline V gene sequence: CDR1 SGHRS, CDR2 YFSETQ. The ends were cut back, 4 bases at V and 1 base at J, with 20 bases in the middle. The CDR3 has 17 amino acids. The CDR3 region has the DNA TGCGCCAGCAGCCCGGGACTCTTCACGAAGGGGAACACTGAAGCTTTCTTT. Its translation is CASSPGLFTKGNTEAFF.

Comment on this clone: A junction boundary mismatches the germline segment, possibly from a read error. The CDR3 reads CASSSPGLAVYERYF. CDR3 sequence (DNA): TGTGCCAGTAGTAGTCCGGGACTAGCGGTCTACGAGCGGTACTTC. This chain links TRBV19 with TRBJ2-7, with 11 nucleotides matching TRBD2. This CDR3 is 15 amino acids long. The germline V gene has CDR1 LNHDA and CDR2 SQIVND (reference sequence).

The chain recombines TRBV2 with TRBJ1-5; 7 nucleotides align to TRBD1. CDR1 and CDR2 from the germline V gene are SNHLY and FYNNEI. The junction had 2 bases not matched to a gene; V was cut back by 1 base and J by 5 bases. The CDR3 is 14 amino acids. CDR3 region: CASSEGRGHQPQHF. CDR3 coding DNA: TGTGCCAGCAGTGAAGGGAGGGGGCATCAGCCCCAGCATTTT.

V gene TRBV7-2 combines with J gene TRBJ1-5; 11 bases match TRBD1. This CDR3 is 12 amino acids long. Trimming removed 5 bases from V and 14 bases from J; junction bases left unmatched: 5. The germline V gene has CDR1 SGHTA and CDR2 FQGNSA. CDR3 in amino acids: CASSSRTGGEHF. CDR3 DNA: TGTGCCAGCAGCAGCAGGACAGGGGGCGAGCATTTT.

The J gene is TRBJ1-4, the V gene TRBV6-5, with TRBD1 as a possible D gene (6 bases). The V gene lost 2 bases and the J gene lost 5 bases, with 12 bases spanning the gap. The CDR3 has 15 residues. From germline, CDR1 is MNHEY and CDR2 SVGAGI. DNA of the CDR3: TGTGCCAGCAGTTACCAAAGGGGGGGGAATGAAAAACTGTTTTTT. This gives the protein CASSYQRGGNEKLFF.

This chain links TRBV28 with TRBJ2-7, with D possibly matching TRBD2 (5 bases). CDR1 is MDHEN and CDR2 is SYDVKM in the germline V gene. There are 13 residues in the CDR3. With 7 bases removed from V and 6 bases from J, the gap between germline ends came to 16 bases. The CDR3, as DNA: TGTGCCAGCACTCCCCCGGCAGAGGGCGAGCAGTACTTC. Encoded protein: CASTPPAEGEQYF.

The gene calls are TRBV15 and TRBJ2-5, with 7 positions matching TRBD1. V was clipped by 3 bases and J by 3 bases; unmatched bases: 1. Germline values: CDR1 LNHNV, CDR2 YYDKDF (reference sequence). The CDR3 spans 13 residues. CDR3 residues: CATSRGTEETQYF. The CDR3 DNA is TGTGCCACCAGCAGGGGGACAGAAGAGACCCAGTACTTC.

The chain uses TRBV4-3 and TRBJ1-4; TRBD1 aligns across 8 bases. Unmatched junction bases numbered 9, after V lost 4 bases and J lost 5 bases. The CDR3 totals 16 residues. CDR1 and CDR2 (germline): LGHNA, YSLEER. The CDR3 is CASSPDRGGQNEKLFF. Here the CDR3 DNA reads TGCGCCAGCAGCCCAGACAGGGGCGGACAGAATGAAAAACTGTTTTTT.

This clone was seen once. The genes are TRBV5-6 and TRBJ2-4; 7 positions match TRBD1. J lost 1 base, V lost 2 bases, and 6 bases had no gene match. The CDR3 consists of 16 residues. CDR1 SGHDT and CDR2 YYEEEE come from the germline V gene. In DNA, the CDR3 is TGTGCCAGCAGCTTTGGTACAGGGGTGGCCAAAAACATTCAGTACTTC. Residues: CASSFGTGVAKNIQYF.

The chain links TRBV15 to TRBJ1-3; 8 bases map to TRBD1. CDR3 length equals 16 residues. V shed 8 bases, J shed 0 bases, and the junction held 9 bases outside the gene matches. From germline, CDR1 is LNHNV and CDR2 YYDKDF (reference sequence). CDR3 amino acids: CATSGQGPSSGNTIYF. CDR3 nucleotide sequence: TGTGCCACCTCAGGACAGGGCCCAAGCTCTGGAAACACCATATATTTT. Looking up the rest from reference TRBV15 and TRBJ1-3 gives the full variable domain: DAMVIQNPRYQVTQFGKPVTLSCSQTLNHNVMYWYQQKSSQAPKLLFHYYDKDFNNEADTPDNFQSRRPNTSFCFLDIRSPGLGDTAMYLCATSGQGPSSGNTIYFGEGSWLTVV.

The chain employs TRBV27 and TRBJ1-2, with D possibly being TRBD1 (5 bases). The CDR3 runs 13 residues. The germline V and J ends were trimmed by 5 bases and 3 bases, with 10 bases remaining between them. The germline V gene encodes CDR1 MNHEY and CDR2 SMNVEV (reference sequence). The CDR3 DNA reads TGTGCCAGCAGTCAAGACAGATACTATGGCTACACCTTC. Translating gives CASSQDRYYGYTF.

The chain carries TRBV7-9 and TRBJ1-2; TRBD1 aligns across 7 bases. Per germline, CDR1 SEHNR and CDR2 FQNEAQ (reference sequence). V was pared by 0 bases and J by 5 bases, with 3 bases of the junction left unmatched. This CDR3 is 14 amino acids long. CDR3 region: CASSLAGTAYGYTF. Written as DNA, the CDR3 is TGTGCCAGCAGCTTAGCCGGGACAGCTTATGGCTACACCTTC.

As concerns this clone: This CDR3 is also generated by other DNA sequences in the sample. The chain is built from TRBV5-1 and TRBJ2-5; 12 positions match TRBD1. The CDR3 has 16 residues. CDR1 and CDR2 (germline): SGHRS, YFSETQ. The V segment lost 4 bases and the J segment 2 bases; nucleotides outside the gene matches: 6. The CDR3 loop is CASSGGTGGYQETQYF. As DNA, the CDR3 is TGCGCCAGCAGCGGGGGGACAGGGGGCTATCAAGAGACCCAGTACTTC.